This T cell receptor (beta chain) was documented in a study of STAT5B mutations in CD4+ large granular lymphocyte leukemia (dated by TCRdb to 2021 to 2024). For context, the study as a whole: Among the healthy controls, the CDR3 'QG' motif was associated with a particular HLA allele. Flow cytometry on FACSCanto II or FACSVerse confirmed that purified fractions exceeded 95% purity among lymphocytes. The study compared the TCRbeta repertoires of patients with CD4+ T-cell large granular lymphocyte leukemia against those of healthy blood donors. General findings and caveats noted by the study authors: The main leukemic clonotypes were found to be private to each patient, although about a quarter of the main leukemic clonotypes were detected at low frequency in the non-leukemic repertoires of other patients. Compared with healthy CD4+ repertoires, CD4-sorted patient repertoires appeared more clonal, and this difference remained even after the putative leukemic clones were removed. The data were not HLA-matched, and the higher clonality in CD4+ T-LGLL than in CD8+ T-LGLL could be due to the relatively small sample size. Enrichment of TRBV06-family usage was observed among the top patient clones (8/27) relative to healthy controls (2/35).

The immunoSEQ assay at survey resolution was applied to genomic DNA for sequencing of TCRbeta rearrangements. The authors' analysis ran thus. A lowest detectable productive clonotype frequency of 2.59 x 10-5 was observed in the TCR sequencing data. Only productive TCRbeta rearrangements, defined as complete and in-frame sequences, were included in the analyses. The clonality of each sample was calculated as Simpson clonality in the immunoSEQ Analyzer version 3.0. Clones were grouped by frequency into very rare, small, medium, large (1-20%) or hyperexpanded (>20%) categories. Generation probabilities were estimated with OLGA 1.2.3, V-gene circos plots were made with VDJtools, specificities were looked up in VDJdb, and CDR3 motifs were identified with GLIPH. Imported from immuneACCESS, the table was reduced by TCRdb to in-frame sequences with V and J called. These copies leave out some clones; in studies compared against another copy, an unresolved V gene accounts for under half, and the cause of the remainder is not known. The DNA gave D and trimming, while V, J and clone size come from that table. The table for this sample lists around 30,000 clones; more than 65% of them were counted only once. The ten largest account for approximately 2.2% of the sample.

Healthy controls were roughly 37 blood donors whose buffy coats came from the Finnish Red Cross blood service. All TCR-sequenced material derived from peripheral blood: patient blood samples and healthy donor buffy coats. Peripheral blood mononuclear cells were isolated by Ficoll-Hypaque gradient centrifugation. For the healthy controls, CD4+ cells were obtained from buffy coats by magnetic purification. The Gentra Puregene Cell and Tissue kit was used for genomic DNA extraction, and quantification was performed on a Qubit 2.0 fluorometer. The CDR3 measures 13 amino acids from cysteine to phenylalanine. Only the CDR3 DNA is retained, 39 bases long and in frame from the first base. V loses 7 bases, J loses 2 bases, and the germline ends lie 15 bases apart. Taken from the germline V gene, the CDR1 and CDR2 loops are SQVTM and ANQGSEA. As regards this clone: Its antigen has not been determined. No base quality information exists; no much larger clone differs at one position.

Sequenced input: CD4+ T cells from blood buffy coats. Recombination joined TRBV29-1 with TRBJ2-7; TRBD1 is possibly the D segment (5 matching bases). The TCR was taken from a human donor in good health. At the DNA level, the sequence is TGCAGCGCTTGGGTCCAGGGAACCTACGAGCAGTACTTC. Its coded protein is CSAWVQGTYEQYF.